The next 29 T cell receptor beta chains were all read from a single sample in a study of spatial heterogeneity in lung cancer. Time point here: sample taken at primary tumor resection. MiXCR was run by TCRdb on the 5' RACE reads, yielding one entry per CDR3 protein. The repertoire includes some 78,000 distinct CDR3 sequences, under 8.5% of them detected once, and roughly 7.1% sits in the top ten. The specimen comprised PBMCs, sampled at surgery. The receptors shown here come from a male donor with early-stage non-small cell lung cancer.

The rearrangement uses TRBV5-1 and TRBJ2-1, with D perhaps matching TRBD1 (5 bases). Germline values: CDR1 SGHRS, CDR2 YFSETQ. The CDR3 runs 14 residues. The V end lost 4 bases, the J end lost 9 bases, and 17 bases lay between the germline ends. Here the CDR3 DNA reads TGCGCCAGCAGCCCCTCGACAGTTGAGAGTGAGCAGTTCTTC. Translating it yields CASSPSTVESEQFF.

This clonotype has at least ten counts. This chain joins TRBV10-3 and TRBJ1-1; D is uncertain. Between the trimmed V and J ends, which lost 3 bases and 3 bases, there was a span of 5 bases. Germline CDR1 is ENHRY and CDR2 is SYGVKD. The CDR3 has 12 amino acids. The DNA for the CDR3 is TGTGCCATCAGTGAAGGGTACACTGAAGCTTTCTTT. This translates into CAISEGYTEAFF.

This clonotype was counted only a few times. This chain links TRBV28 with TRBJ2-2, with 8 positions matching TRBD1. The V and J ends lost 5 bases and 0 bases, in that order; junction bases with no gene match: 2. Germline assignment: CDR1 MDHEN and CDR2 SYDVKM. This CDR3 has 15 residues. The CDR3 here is CASSRGQANTGELFF. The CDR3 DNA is TGTGCCAGCAGTAGGGGACAGGCGAACACCGGGGAGCTGTTTTTT. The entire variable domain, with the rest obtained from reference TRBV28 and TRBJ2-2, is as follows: DVKVTQSSRYLVKRTGEKVFLECVQDMDHENMFWYRQDPGLGLRLIYFSYDVKMKEKGDIPEGYSVSREKKERFSLILESASTNQTSMYLCASSRGQANTGELFFGEGSRLTVL.

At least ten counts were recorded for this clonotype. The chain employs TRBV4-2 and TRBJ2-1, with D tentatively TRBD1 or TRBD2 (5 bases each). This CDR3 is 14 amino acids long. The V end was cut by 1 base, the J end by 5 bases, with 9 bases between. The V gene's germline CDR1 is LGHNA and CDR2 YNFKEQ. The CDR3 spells CASSQGGGNNEQFF. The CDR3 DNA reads TGTGCCAGCAGCCAAGGTGGGGGAAACAATGAGCAGTTCTTC.

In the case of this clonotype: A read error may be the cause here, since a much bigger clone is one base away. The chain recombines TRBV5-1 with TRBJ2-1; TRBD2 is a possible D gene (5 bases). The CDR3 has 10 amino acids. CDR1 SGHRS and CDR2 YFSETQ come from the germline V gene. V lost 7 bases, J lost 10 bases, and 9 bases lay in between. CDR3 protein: CASASGEQFF. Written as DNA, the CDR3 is TGCGCCAGCGCAAGCGGAGAGCAGTTCTTC.

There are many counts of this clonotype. Written as DNA, the CDR3 is TGTGCCAGCAGCCCTCAGACAGGGCCCAGTAACTATGGCTACACCTTC. Translating it yields CASSPQTGPSNYGYTF. The chain recombines TRBV7-2 with TRBJ1-2; the match to TRBD1 covers 7 bases. The V gene's germline CDR1 is SGHTA and CDR2 FQGNSA. V lost 5 bases, J lost 1 base, and 10 bases stayed unmatched. The CDR3 covers 16 residues.

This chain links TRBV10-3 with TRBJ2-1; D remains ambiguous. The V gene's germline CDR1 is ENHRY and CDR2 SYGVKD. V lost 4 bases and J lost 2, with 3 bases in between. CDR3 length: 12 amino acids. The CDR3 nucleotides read TGTGCCATCAGTGGGGCCTACAATGAGCAGTTCTTC. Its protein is CAISGAYNEQFF.

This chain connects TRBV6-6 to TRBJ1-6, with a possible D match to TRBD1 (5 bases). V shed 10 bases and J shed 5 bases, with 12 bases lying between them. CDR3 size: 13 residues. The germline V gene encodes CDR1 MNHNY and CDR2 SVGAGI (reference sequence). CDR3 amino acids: CAIRDVDNSPLHF. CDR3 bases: TGTGCCATCAGGGACGTCGATAATTCACCCCTCCACTTT.

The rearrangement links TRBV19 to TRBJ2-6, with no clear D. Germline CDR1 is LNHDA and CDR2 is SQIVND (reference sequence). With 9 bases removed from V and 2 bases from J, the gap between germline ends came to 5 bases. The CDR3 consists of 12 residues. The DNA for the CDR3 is TGTGCCAGCAGTCCTGGGGCCAACGTCCTGACTTTC. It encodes CASSPGANVLTF. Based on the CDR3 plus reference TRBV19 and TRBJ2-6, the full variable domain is DGGITQSPKYLFRKEGQNVTLSCEQNLNHDAMYWYRQDPGQGLRLIYYSQIVNDFQKGDIAEGYSVSREKKESFPLTVTSAQKNPTAFYLCASSPGANVLTFGAGSRLTVL.

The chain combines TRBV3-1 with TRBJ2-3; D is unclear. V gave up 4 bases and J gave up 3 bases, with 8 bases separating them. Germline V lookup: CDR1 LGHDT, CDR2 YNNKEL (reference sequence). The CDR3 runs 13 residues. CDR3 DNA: TGTGCCAGCAGCCTGGTTGAGACAGATACGCAGTATTTT. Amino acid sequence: CASSLVETDTQYF.

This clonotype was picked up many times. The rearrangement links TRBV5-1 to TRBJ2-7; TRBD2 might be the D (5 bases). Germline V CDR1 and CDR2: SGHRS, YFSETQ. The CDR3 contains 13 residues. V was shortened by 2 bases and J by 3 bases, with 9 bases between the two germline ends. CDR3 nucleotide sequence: TGCGCCAGCAGCTTCCAGAGGGACTACGAGCAGTACTTC. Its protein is CASSFQRDYEQYF.

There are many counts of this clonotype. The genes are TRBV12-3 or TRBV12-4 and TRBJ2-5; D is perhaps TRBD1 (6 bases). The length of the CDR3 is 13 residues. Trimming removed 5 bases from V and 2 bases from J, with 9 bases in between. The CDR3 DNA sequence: TGTGCCAGCAGTAAGGACAGTCAAGAGACCCAGTACTTC. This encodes CASSKDSQETQYF.

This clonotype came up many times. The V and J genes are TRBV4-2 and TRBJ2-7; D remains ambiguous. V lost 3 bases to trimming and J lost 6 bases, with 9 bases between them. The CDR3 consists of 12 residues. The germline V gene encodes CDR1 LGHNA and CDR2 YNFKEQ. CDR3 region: CASSQAGFEQYF. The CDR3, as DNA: TGTGCCAGCAGCCAGGCTGGGTTCGAGCAGTACTTC.

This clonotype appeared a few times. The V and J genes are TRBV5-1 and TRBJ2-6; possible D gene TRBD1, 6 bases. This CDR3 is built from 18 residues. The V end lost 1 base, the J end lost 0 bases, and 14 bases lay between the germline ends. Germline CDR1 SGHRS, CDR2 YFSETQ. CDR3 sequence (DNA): TGCGCCAGCAGCTTGCCGGACAGCGACTTCTCTGGGGCCAACGTCCTGACTTTC. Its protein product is CASSLPDSDFSGANVLTF.

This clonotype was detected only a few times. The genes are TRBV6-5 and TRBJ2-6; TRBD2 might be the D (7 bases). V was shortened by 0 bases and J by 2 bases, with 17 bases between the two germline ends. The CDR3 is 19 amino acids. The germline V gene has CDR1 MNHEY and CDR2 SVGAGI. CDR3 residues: CASSYSSGGMTTGANVLTF. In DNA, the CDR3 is TGTGCCAGCAGTTACTCCTCGGGGGGCATGACCACTGGGGCCAACGTCCTGACTTTC.

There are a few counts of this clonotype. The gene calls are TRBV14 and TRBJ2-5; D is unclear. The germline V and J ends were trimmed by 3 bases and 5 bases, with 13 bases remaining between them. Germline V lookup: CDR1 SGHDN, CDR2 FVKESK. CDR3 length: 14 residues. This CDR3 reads CASSHDVGWETQYF. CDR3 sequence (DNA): TGTGCCAGCAGCCACGACGTTGGGTGGGAGACCCAGTACTTC. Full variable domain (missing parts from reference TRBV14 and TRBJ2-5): EAGVTQFPSHSVIEKGQTVTLRCDPISGHDNLYWYRRVMGKEIKFLLHFVKESKQDESGMPNNRFLAERTGGTYSTLKVQPAELEDSGVYFCASSHDVGWETQYFGPGTRLLVL.

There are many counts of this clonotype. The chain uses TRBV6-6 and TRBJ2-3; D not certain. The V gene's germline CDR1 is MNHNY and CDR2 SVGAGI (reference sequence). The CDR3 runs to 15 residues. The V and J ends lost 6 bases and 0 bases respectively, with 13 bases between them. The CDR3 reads CASSRLPSSTDTQYF. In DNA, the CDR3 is TGTGCCAGCAGCCGCCTACCTTCTAGCACAGATACGCAGTATTTT.

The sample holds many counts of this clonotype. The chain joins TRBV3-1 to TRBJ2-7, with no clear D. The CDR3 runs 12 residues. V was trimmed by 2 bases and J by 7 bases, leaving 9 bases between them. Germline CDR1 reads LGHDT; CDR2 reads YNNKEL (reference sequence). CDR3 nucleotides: TGTGCCAGCAGCCAACTCTCTCGAGAGCAGTACTTC. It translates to CASSQLSREQYF.

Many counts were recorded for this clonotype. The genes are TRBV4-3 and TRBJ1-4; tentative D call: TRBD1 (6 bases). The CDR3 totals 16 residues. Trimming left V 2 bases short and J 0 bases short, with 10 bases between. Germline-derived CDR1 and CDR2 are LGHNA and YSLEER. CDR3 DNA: TGCGCCAGCAGCCAACAGCACAGGGCAACTAATGAAAAACTGTTTTTT. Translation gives CASSQQHRATNEKLFF.

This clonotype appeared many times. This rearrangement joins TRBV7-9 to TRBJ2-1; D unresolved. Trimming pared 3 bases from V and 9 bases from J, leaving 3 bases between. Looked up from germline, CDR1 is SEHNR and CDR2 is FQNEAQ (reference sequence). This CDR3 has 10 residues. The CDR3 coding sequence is TGTGCCAGCAGCTTTGGTGAGCAGTTCTTC. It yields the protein CASSFGEQFF. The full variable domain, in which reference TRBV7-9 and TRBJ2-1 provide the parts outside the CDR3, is DTGVSQNPRHKITKRGQNVTFRCDPISEHNRLYWYRQTLGQGPEFLTYFQNEAQLEKSRLLSDRFSAERPKGSFSTLEIQRTEQGDSAMYLCASSFGEQFFGPGTRLTVL.

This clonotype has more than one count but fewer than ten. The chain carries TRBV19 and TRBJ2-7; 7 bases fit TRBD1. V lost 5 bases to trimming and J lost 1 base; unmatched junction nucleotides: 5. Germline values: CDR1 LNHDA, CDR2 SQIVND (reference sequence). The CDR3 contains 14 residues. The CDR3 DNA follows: TGTGCCAGTAGTCCCCGACAGGGTTCCTACGAGCAGTACTTC. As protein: CASSPRQGSYEQYF.

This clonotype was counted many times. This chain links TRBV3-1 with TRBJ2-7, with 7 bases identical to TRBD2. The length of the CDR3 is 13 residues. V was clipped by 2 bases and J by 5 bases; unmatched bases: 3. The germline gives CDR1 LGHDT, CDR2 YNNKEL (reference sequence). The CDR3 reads CASSQTRENEQYF. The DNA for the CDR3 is TGTGCCAGCAGCCAAACGCGGGAGAACGAGCAGTACTTC.

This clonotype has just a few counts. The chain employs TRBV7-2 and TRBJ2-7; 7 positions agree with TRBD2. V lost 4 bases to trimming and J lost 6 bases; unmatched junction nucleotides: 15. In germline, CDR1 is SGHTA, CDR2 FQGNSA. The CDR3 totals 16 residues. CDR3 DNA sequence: TGTGCCAGCAGCTCGCTAGCGTTTGCGGGAGAAGGCGAGCAGTACTTC. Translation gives CASSSLAFAGEGEQYF.

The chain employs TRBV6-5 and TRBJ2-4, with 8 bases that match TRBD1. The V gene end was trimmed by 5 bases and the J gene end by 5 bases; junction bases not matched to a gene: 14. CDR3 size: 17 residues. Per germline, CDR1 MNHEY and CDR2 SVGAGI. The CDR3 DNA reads TGTGCCAGCAGTCTGGCCAGGGGGCCGGTACGCCAAAACATTCAGTACTTC. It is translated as CASSLARGPVRQNIQYF.

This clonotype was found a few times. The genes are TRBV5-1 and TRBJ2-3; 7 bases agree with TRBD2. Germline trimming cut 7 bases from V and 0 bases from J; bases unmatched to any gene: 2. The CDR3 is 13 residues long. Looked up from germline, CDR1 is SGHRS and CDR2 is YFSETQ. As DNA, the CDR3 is TGCGCCAGCGGGAGGGATAGCACAGATACGCAGTATTTT. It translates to CASGRDSTDTQYF.

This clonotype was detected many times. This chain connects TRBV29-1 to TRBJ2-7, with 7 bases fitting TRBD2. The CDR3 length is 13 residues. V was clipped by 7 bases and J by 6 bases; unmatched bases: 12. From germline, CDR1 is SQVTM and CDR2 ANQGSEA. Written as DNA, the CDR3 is TGCAGCGCCAACGAGGCGGGAGAGGGCGAGCAGTACTTC. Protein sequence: CSANEAGEGEQYF.

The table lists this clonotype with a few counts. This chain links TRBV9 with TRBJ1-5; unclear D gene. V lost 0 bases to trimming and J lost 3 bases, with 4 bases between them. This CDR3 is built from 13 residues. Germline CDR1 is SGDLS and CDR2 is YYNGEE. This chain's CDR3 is CASSVDVNQPQHF. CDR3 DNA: TGTGCCAGCAGCGTAGACGTCAATCAGCCCCAGCATTTT.

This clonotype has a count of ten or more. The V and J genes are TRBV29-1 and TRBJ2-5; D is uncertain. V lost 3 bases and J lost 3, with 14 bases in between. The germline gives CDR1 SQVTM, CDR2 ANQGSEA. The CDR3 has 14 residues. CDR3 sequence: CSVDGDFKEETQYF. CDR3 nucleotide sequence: TGCAGCGTTGATGGTGACTTTAAGGAAGAGACCCAGTACTTC.

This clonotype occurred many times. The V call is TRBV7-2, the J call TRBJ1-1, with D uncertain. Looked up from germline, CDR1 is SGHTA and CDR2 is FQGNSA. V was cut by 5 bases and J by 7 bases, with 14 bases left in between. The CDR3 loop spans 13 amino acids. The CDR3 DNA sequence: TGTGCCAGCAGCCTAGAGAGAACCTATGAAGCTTTCTTT. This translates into CASSLERTYEAFF.